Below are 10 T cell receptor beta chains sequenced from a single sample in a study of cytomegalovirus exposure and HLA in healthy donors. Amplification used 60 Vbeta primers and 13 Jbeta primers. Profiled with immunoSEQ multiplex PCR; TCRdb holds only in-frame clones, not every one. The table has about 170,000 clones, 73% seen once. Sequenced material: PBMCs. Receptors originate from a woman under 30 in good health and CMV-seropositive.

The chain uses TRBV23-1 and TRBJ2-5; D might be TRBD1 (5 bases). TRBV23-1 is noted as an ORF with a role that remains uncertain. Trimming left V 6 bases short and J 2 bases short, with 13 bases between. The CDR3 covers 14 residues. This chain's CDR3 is CASRARDSQETQYF. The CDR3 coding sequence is TGCGCCAGCAGGGCGAGAGACAGTCAAGAGACCCAGTACTTC.

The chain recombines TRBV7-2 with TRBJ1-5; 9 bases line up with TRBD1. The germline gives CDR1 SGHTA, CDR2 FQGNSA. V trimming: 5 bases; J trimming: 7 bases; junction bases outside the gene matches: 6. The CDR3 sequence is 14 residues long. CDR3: CASSPGTGGQPQHF. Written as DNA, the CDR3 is TGTGCCAGCAGCCCAGGCACAGGGGGCCAGCCCCAGCATTTT. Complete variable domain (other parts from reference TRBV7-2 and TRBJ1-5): GAGVSQSPSNKVTEKGKDVELRCDPISGHTALYWYRQSLGQGLEFLIYFQGNSAPDKSGLPSDRFSAERTGGSVSTLTIQRTQQEDSAVYLCASSPGTGGQPQHFGDGTRLSIL.

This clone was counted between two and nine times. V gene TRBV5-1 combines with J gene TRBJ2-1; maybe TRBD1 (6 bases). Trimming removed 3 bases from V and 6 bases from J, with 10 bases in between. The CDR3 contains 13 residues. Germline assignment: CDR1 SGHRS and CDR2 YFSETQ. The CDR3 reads CASSSGRGNEQFF. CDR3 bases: TGCGCCAGCAGCTCGGGCAGGGGCAATGAGCAGTTCTTC.

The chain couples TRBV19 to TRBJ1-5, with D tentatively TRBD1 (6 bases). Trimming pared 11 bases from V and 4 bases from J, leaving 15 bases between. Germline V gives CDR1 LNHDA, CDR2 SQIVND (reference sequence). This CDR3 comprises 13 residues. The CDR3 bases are TGTGCCGTCAGCCTCCAGGGGAATCAGCCCCAGCATTTT. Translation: CAVSLQGNQPQHF.

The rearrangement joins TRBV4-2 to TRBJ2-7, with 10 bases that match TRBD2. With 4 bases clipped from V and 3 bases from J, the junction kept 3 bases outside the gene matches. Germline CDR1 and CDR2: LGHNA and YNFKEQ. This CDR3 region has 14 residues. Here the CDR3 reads CASSLLAGSYEQYF. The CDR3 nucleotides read TGTGCCAGCAGCCTACTAGCGGGGAGCTACGAGCAGTACTTC.

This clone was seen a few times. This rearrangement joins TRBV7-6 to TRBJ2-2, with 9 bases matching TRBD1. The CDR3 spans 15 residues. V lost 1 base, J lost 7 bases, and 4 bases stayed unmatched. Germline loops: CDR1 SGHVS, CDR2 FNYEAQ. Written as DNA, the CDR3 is TGTGCCAGCAGCTTAGGGGGGACAGGGATCGGGGAGCTGTTTTTT. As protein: CASSLGGTGIGELFF.

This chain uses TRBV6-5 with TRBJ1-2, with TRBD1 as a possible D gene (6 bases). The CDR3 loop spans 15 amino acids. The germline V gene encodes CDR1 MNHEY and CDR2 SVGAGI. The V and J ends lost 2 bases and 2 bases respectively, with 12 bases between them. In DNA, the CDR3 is TGTGCCAGCAGTTACGGGCAGGGGATCAACTATGGCTACACCTTC. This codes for CASSYGQGINYGYTF.

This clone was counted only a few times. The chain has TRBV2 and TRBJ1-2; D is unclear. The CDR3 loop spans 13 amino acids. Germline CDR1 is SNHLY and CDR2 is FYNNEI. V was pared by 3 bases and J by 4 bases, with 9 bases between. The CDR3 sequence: CASSEKEFYGYTF. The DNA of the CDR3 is TGTGCCAGCAGTGAGAAGGAGTTCTATGGCTACACCTTC.

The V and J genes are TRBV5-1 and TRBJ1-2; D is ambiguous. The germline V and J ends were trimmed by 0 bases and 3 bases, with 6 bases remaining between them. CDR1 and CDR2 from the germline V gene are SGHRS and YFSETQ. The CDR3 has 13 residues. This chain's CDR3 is CASSLAEDYGYTF. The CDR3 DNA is TGCGCCAGCAGCTTGGCAGAGGACTATGGCTACACCTTC.

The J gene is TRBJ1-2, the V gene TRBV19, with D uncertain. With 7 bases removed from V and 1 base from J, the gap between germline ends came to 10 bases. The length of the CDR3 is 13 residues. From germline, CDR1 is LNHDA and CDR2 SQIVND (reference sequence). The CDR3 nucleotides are TGTGCCAGTACCCGAGAGGGTAACTATGGCTACACCTTC. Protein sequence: CASTREGNYGYTF.